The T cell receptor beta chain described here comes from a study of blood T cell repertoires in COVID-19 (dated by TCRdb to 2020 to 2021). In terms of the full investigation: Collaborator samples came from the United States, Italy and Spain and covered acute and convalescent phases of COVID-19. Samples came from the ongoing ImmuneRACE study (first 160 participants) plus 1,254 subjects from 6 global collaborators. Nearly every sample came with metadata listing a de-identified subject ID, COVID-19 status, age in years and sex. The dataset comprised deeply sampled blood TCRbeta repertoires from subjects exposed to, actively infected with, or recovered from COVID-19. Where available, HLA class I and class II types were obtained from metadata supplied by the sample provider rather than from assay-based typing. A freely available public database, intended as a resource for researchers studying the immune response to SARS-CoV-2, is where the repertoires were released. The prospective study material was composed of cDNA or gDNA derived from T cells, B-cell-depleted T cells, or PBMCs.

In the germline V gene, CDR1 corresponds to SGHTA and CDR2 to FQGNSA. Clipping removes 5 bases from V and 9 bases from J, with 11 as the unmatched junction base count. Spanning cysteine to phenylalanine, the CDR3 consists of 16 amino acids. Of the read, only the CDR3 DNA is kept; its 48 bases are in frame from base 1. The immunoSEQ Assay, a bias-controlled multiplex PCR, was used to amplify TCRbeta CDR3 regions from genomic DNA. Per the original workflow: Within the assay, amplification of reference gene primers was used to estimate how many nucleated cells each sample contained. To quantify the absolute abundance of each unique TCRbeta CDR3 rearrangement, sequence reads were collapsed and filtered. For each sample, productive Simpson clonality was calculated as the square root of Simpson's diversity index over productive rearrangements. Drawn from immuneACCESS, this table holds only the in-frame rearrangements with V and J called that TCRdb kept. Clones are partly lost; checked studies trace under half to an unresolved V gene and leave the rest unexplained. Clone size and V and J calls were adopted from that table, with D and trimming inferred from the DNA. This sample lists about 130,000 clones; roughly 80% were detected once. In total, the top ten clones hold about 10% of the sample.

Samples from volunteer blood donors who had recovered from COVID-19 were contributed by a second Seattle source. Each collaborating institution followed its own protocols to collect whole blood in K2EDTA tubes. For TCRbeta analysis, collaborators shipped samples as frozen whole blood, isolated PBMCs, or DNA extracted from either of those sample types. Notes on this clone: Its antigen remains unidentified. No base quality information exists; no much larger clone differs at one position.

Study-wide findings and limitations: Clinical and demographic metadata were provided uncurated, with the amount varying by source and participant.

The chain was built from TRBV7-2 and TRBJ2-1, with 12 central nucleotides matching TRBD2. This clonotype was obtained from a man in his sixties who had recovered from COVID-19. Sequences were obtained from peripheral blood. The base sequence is TGTGCCAGCAGCCCACAACCTAGCGGGGGGGCCGGTGAGCAGTTCTTC. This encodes CASSPQPSGGAGEQFF.